This T cell receptor beta chain comes out of a study of T cells expressing NK-cell markers. As regards this clonotype: What it binds is unknown.

Study findings and constraints: Roughly 6 of the donors carried dominant NKG2C+ clonotypes that took up 1.0-7.0% of their CD8+ T cells.

No DNA is given; TCRdb re-called the 5' RACE reads and lists each CDR3 protein once. The sample totals under 200,000 distinct CDR3 sequences. CDR3 size: 14 residues. Germline CDR1 is SGDLS and CDR2 is YYNGEE. This TCR derives from a woman between 18 and 70 years old in good health. V is TRBV9 and J is TRBJ1-3. Input material: blood T cells: a sorted CD56 or NKG2C T cell subset, CD4+ or CD8+ T cells, or bulk PBMC T cells (not recorded which). The CDR3 loop is CASSVGVSGNTIYF.